These 23 T cell receptor beta chains were sequenced from one sample in a study of shared clonotypes between healthy human individuals. The repertoire was sequenced with immunoSEQ multiplex PCR; TCRdb's copy has only in-frame clones and lacks some. The sample records 1.5 million to 1.9 million clones, around 98% being singletons. Sequencing was done on a sample of naive CD4+ T cells sorted from blood. Subset indicated: CD45RA+ positively selected. Every receptor here comes from a man aged 25 to 45 in good health.

V is TRBV10-2 and J is TRBJ2-7; D is undetermined. The CDR3 totals 12 residues. Germline V lookup: CDR1 WSHSY, CDR2 SAAADI. V shed 9 bases and J shed 0 bases, with 9 bases lying between them. CDR3 in DNA: TGCGCCAGTTCGGCTGGCTCCTACGAGCAGTACTTC. Amino acid sequence: CASSAGSYEQYF.

The rearrangement links TRBV2 to TRBJ2-3, with 7 bases fitting TRBD1. This CDR3 is 14 amino acids long. CDR1 is SNHLY, CDR2 FYNNEI, per germline. Losses at the gene ends were 4 bases for V and 1 base for J; bases not matched to a gene: 2. Here the CDR3 DNA reads TGTGCCAGCAGTGTAGGGACAGGCACAGATACGCAGTATTTT. Its translation is CASSVGTGTDTQYF.

This chain connects TRBV19 to TRBJ2-2; a weak D match, TRBD2 (6 bases). V lost 6 bases to trimming and J lost 4 bases, with 9 bases between them. The CDR3 length is 13 residues. The germline V gene encodes CDR1 LNHDA and CDR2 SQIVND (reference sequence). The CDR3 protein is CASSERATGELFF. CDR3 nucleotide sequence: TGTGCCAGTAGCGAGCGGGCCACCGGGGAGCTGTTTTTT. Supplemented by reference TRBV19 and TRBJ2-2, the full variable domain reads DGGITQSPKYLFRKEGQNVTLSCEQNLNHDAMYWYRQDPGQGLRLIYYSQIVNDFQKGDIAEGYSVSREKKESFPLTVTSAQKNPTAFYLCASSERATGELFFGEGSRLTVL.

The genes are TRBV6-5 and TRBJ1-1; 8 bases fit TRBD1. The CDR3 covers 13 residues. The germline CDR1 and CDR2 sequences are MNHEY and SVGAGI. After removal of 3 bases from V and 10 bases from J, the junction contained 7 bases not matched to a gene. In nucleotides, the CDR3 is TGTGCCAGCAGTTATCGCAGGGGGCAGTCAGCTTTCTTT. It yields the protein CASSYRRGQSAFF.

The rearrangement uses TRBV30 and TRBJ1-1, with D uncertain. The germline gives CDR1 GTSNPN, CDR2 SVGIG (reference sequence). The ends were cut back, 1 base at V and 1 base at J, with 4 bases in the middle. The CDR3 has 12 amino acids. In DNA, the CDR3 is TGTGCCTGGAGTGCCTGGAACACTGAAGCTTTCTTT. Its translation: CAWSAWNTEAFF. Supplemented by reference TRBV30 and TRBJ1-1, the full variable domain reads SQTIHQWPATLVQPVGSPLSLECTVEGTSNPNLYWYRQAAGRGLQLLFYSVGIGQISSEVPQNLSASRPQDRQFILSSKKLLLSDSGFYLCAWSAWNTEAFFGQGTRLTVV.

J is TRBJ2-3 and V is TRBV10-1; 9 nucleotides line up with TRBD2. CDR3 length equals 14 residues. The V gene end was trimmed by 5 bases and the J gene end by 5 bases; junction bases not matched to a gene: 5. Germline-derived CDR1 and CDR2 are WNHNN and SYGVQD (reference sequence). CDR3 nucleotides: TGCGCCAGCAGTACCGGGACTAGCCGAGATACGCAGTATTTT. This gives the protein CASSTGTSRDTQYF.

V gene TRBV19 combines with J gene TRBJ1-5; D may be TRBD1 (6 bases). The CDR3 extends over 16 amino acids. The germline gives CDR1 LNHDA, CDR2 SQIVND (reference sequence). The ends were cut back, 3 bases at V and 7 bases at J, with 19 bases in the middle. The CDR3 nucleotides are TGTGCCAGTAGTATCTTAAGACAGGTGGGGAGCCAGCCCCAGCATTTT. Amino acids: CASSILRQVGSQPQHF.

CDR3 DNA sequence: TGTGCCAGCAGGGAGGGGGACTCCTACGAGCAGTACTTC. Residues: CASREGDSYEQYF. V is TRBV2 and J is TRBJ2-7, with D perhaps being TRBD1 or TRBD2 (6 bases each). The germline V gene encodes CDR1 SNHLY and CDR2 FYNNEI. Trimming left V 6 bases short and J 0 bases short, with 9 bases between. There are 13 residues in the CDR3.

The rearrangement uses TRBV4-2 and TRBJ2-2; 7 nucleotides line up with TRBD1. The germline gives CDR1 LGHNA, CDR2 YNFKEQ. This CDR3 is 16 amino acids long. V dropped 1 base and J dropped 1; count of bases not matched to a gene: 3. CDR3 region: CASSQGDRENTGELFF. CDR3 nucleotide sequence: TGTGCCAGCAGCCAAGGGGACAGAGAGAACACCGGGGAGCTGTTTTTT.

The chain carries TRBV21-1 and TRBJ1-4. TRBV21-1 is annotated as a pseudogene. The CDR3 contains 17 residues. The CDR3: CASSKSPGTHGNEKLFF. The DNA for the CDR3 is TGTGCCAGCAGCAAATCACCCGGGACCCACGGCAATGAAAAACTGTTTTTT.

V usage is TRBV6-4 and J usage is TRBJ2-1; no firm D call. V was cut by 6 bases and J by 6 bases, with 9 bases left in between. The CDR3 contains 12 residues. Germline V gene lookup returns CDR1 MRHNA and CDR2 SNTAGT. This chain's CDR3 is CASSPVPNEQFF. CDR3 nucleotide sequence: TGTGCCAGCAGCCCCGTCCCCAATGAGCAGTTCTTC.

CDR3 nucleotide sequence: TGCGCCAGCAGCTTGATAGCGGGGGCCAACAATGAGCAGTTCTTC. As protein: CASSLIAGANNEQFF. This chain joins TRBV5-1 and TRBJ2-1; the match to TRBD2 covers 9 bases. The CDR3 runs 15 residues. The germline V gene has CDR1 SGHRS and CDR2 YFSETQ. The V segment lost 1 base and the J segment 5 bases; nucleotides outside the gene matches: 4.

The chain links TRBV4-3 to TRBJ2-1, with a tentative D call TRBD2 (6 bases). The V end lost 1 base, the J end lost 0 bases, and 10 bases lay between the germline ends. Germline CDR1 LGHNA, CDR2 YSLEER. This CDR3 region has 16 residues. CDR3 sequence (DNA): TGCGCCAGCAGCCAAGGGGACTGGAGCTCCTACAATGAGCAGTTCTTC. This codes for CASSQGDWSSYNEQFF.

The genes are TRBV5-1 and TRBJ1-1, with 8 nucleotides matching TRBD1. The V gene's germline CDR1 is SGHRS and CDR2 YFSETQ. The CDR3 has 13 amino acids. V was pared by 4 bases and J by 8 bases, with 7 bases of the junction left unmatched. The CDR3 region has the DNA TGCGCCAGCAGCAATGACAGGGGCGCCGAAGCTTTCTTT. Its translation is CASSNDRGAEAFF. The full variable domain, with the rest looked up from reference TRBV5-1 and TRBJ1-1, is KAGVTQTPRYLIKTRGQQVTLSCSPISGHRSVSWYQQTPGQGLQFLFEYFSETQRNKGNFPGRFSGRQFSNSRSEMNVSTLELGDSALYLCASSNDRGAEAFFGQGTRLTVV.

This clone was observed once. This chain joins TRBV7-2 and TRBJ2-7, with D tentatively TRBD2 (6 bases). The CDR3 consists of 15 residues. Deletions cut 1 base from V and 2 bases from J, with 12 bases between. In germline, CDR1 is SGHTA, CDR2 FQGNSA. Here the CDR3 DNA reads TGTGCCAGCAGCTTAGATGGAGGGGAGGCCTACGAGCAGTACTTC. This translates into CASSLDGGEAYEQYF.

The chain combines TRBV7-8 with TRBJ1-1; D possibly corresponds to TRBD1 (5 bases). The CDR3 totals 14 residues. V was cut by 3 bases and J by 7 bases, with 15 bases left in between. CDR1 and CDR2 from the germline V gene are SGHVS and FQNEAQ. DNA of the CDR3: TGTGCCAGCAGCTTCCGTCAGGGAAGGAATGAAGCTTTCTTT. Protein product: CASSFRQGRNEAFF.

This rearrangement joins TRBV6-5 to TRBJ2-7, with D perhaps TRBD1 or TRBD2 (5 bases each). The CDR3 spans 14 residues. V lost 6 bases, J lost 3 bases, and 15 bases lay in between. Germline CDR1 reads MNHEY; CDR2 reads SVGAGI. CDR3 sequence: CASRPPGRVYEQYF. Here the CDR3 DNA reads TGTGCCAGCAGACCCCCGGGACGAGTCTACGAGCAGTACTTC.

The chain combines TRBV18 with TRBJ1-2; D unclear. The CDR3 runs to 14 residues. Trimming removed 0 bases from V and 2 bases from J, with 7 bases in between. Germline V CDR1 and CDR2: KGHSH, LQKENI. DNA for the CDR3: TGTGCCAGCTCACCACCGTCGATGAACTATGGCTACACCTTC. It is translated as CASSPPSMNYGYTF.

V is TRBV5-1 and J is TRBJ2-1; weak D call: TRBD1 (6 bases). The germline V gene encodes CDR1 SGHRS and CDR2 YFSETQ. The CDR3 loop spans 15 amino acids. The V end lost 4 bases, the J end lost 9 bases, and 20 bases lay between the germline ends. The CDR3 sequence: CASSPRQYGGPEQFF. The CDR3 DNA reads TGCGCCAGCAGCCCTCGACAGTATGGGGGCCCTGAGCAGTTCTTC.

This sequence joins TRBV18 and TRBJ2-7, with 12 bases identical to TRBD1. V lost 5 bases and J lost 6; bases outside the gene matches: 5. The CDR3 contains 14 residues. CDR1 and CDR2 from the germline V gene are KGHSH and LQKENI. The CDR3 DNA reads TGTGCCAGCTCAACCGGGACAGGGGGCTCCGAGCAGTACTTC. This gives the protein CASSTGTGGSEQYF.

The chain employs TRBV5-6 and TRBJ2-1, with 10 bases fitting TRBD2. With V trimmed by 5 bases and J by 6 bases, 2 bases remained unmatched. CDR1 is SGHDT and CDR2 is YYEEEE in the germline V gene. The CDR3 runs 13 residues. The DNA of the CDR3 is TGTGCCAGCAGGGGGACTAGCGTCAATGAGCAGTTCTTC. Its protein is CASRGTSVNEQFF.

Written as DNA, the CDR3 is TGTGCCAGCAGCTTAAGGGGCAGCCTCTCCTACAATGAGCAGTTCTTC. It encodes CASSLRGSLSYNEQFF. The chain recombines TRBV7-3 with TRBJ2-1, with a weak D call TRBD1 (5 bases). Trimming pared 1 base from V and 0 bases from J, leaving 10 bases between. The CDR3 totals 16 residues. From germline, CDR1 is SGHTA and CDR2 FQGTGA.

V gene TRBV10-2 combines with J gene TRBJ2-1; D not resolved. There are 16 residues in the CDR3. V lost 6 bases and J 2 bases, leaving 17 bases between the germline ends. Germline V gives CDR1 WSHSY, CDR2 SAAADI. The CDR3 region is CASRSLVGGTYNEQFF. In nucleotides, the CDR3 is TGCGCCAGCAGATCTCTTGTCGGCGGTACCTACAATGAGCAGTTCTTC.